The 22 T cell receptor beta chains listed next were all sequenced from one sample in a study of Graves' ophthalmopathy and Graves' hyperthyroidism. As the template, RNA transcripts were used to amplify TCR beta CDR3 regions. The authors performed first-round RT-PCR with HTBI primers and then a second-round multiplex PCR. TCRdb redid the calling of the multiplex PCR reads with MiXCR, one entry per CDR3 protein. Found here are around 1.1 million distinct CDR3 sequences, 35% to 40% of them singletons; the top ten hold over 8.5%. Source material: peripheral blood or thyroid tissue (not recorded which). Receptors originate from an adult man with Graves' hyperthyroidism.

There are a few counts of this clonotype. A much larger clone differs by one base, so this may be a read error. The chain is built from TRBV5-4 and TRBJ2-7, with D possibly being TRBD1 (8 bases). Germline CDR1 and CDR2: SGHNT and YYREEE (reference sequence). V shed 3 bases and J shed 6 bases, with 13 bases lying between them. The CDR3 spans 13 residues. CDR3 loop: CASSSTGEGEQYF. The CDR3 DNA is TGTGCCAGCAGCTCGACAGGGGAGGGCGAGCAGTACTTC.

A note on this clonotype: A junction end diverges from the germline sequence, so it may reflect a read error. V is TRBV10-3 and J is TRBJ1-1, with 8 bases lining up with TRBD1. Per the germline V gene, CDR1 is ENHRY and CDR2 is SYGVKD. CDR3 size: 13 residues. The CDR3 protein is CAISVNRGVGASF. In DNA, the CDR3 is TGTGCCATCAGTGTGAACAGGGGGGTCGGAGCTTCCTTT.

This clonotype turned up a few times. The chain carries TRBV28 and TRBJ2-5; perhaps TRBD2 as D (5 bases). V was cut by 7 bases and J by 0 bases, with 12 bases left in between. Germline assignment: CDR1 MDHEN and CDR2 SYDVKM. The CDR3 contains 14 residues. CDR3 loop: CASKLEAYQETQYF. DNA of the CDR3: TGTGCCAGCAAACTGGAGGCGTACCAAGAGACCCAGTACTTC.

A few counts support this clonotype. This sequence joins TRBV2 and TRBJ2-7; maybe TRBD1 (5 bases). CDR1 and CDR2 from the germline V gene are SNHLY and FYNNEI. V was trimmed by 7 bases and J by 2 bases, leaving 12 bases between them. The CDR3 totals 13 residues. The CDR3 coding sequence is TGTGCCAGCATTCAGGGATTAACCTACGAGCAGTACTTC. Amino acids: CASIQGLTYEQYF. Drawing the rest from reference TRBV2 and TRBJ2-7, the complete variable domain is EPEVTQTPSHQVTQMGQEVILRCVPISNHLYFYWYRQILGQKVEFLVSFYNNEISEKSEIFDDQFSVERPDGSNFTLKIRSTKLEDSAMYFCASIQGLTYEQYFGPGTRLTVT.

This clonotype has a count of ten or more. This chain connects TRBV7-9 to TRBJ2-5; D might be TRBD1 (5 bases). Germline V gene sequence: CDR1 SEHNR, CDR2 FQNEAQ (reference sequence). The V end lost 8 bases, the J end lost 5 bases, and 18 bases lay between the germline ends. The CDR3 is 14 residues long. The CDR3 bases are TGTGCCAGCGCGACTCAGGGTTTACAGGAGACCCAGTACTTC. It codes for CASATQGLQETQYF.

V is TRBV14 and J is TRBJ2-5; D perhaps matches TRBD2 (5 bases). Deletions cut 1 base from V and 7 bases from J, with 10 bases between. The CDR3 length is 13 residues. Per germline, CDR1 SGHDN and CDR2 FVKESK. CDR3 residues: CASSQARTGTQYF. The CDR3 DNA reads as TGTGCCAGCAGCCAAGCCAGGACTGGGACCCAGTACTTC.

This clonotype occurred many times. The rearrangement joins TRBV7-2 to TRBJ2-7, with D perhaps TRBD1 (5 bases). V was trimmed by 4 bases and J by 6 bases, leaving 16 bases between them. Germline V gives CDR1 SGHTA, CDR2 FQGNSA. The CDR3 has 14 residues. CDR3 nucleotide sequence: TGTGCCAGCAGCTACCCATTACAGGTGACCGAGCAGTACTTC. Protein product: CASSYPLQVTEQYF.

V gene TRBV7-9 combines with J gene TRBJ2-7; TRBD1 might be the D (6 bases). CDR1 and CDR2 (germline): SEHNR, FQNEAQ (reference sequence). There are 14 residues in the CDR3. Trimming stripped 4 bases from V and 4 bases from J, with 14 bases between. CDR3 loop: CASSSPLRGYEQYF. In DNA, the CDR3 is TGTGCCAGCAGCTCACCCCTCAGGGGATACGAGCAGTACTTC.

In its sample, this clonotype was seen many times. CDR3 in DNA: TGCAGTGCCTCAACGGACTCTTCCTACGAGCAGTACTTC. Translated: CSASTDSSYEQYF. The genes are TRBV20-1 and TRBJ2-7; tentative D call: TRBD2 (5 bases). Germline values: CDR1 DFQATT, CDR2 SNEGSKA (reference sequence). Trimming took off 6 bases at V and 1 base at J, with 13 bases between the two ends. CDR3 length: 13 residues.

This clonotype was seen repeatedly, ten times or more. The rearrangement uses TRBV11-2 and TRBJ1-4; D gene unclear. The V end lost 7 bases, the J end lost 2 bases, and 11 bases lay between the germline ends. Germline V CDR1 and CDR2: SGHAT, FQNNGV. CDR3 length equals 14 residues. The CDR3 DNA sequence: TGTGCCAGCACCCTACGGGGTACTAATGAAAAACTGTTTTTT. Encoded protein: CASTLRGTNEKLFF.

This clonotype has a count of ten or more. V and J are TRBV11-2 and TRBJ1-3, with D unresolved. V was shortened by 5 bases and J by 4 bases, with 15 bases between the two germline ends. CDR1 and CDR2 from the germline V gene are SGHAT and FQNNGV. The CDR3 length is 15 residues. This CDR3 is CASSPSSRSGNTIYF. As DNA, the CDR3 is TGTGCCAGCAGCCCCAGCTCGAGGTCGGGAAACACCATATATTTT. Based on the CDR3 plus reference TRBV11-2 and TRBJ1-3, the full variable domain is EAGVAQSPRYKIIEKRQSVAFWCNPISGHATLYWYQQILGQGPKLLIQFQNNGVVDDSQLPKDRFSAERLKGVDSTLKIQPAKLEDSAVYLCASSPSSRSGNTIYFGEGSWLTVV.

This clonotype showed up just a few times. V usage is TRBV14 and J usage is TRBJ2-7, with D perhaps TRBD1 (6 bases). CDR3 length equals 15 residues. Germline lookup yields CDR1 SGHDN and CDR2 FVKESK. The V end lost 0 bases, the J end lost 0 bases, and 9 bases lay between the germline ends. CDR3 in DNA: TGTGCCAGCAGCCAAGATTGGGGGCCCTCCTACGAGCAGTACTTC. It specifies CASSQDWGPSYEQYF. The full variable domain, rest sourced from reference TRBV14 and TRBJ2-7, is EAGVTQFPSHSVIEKGQTVTLRCDPISGHDNLYWYRRVMGKEIKFLLHFVKESKQDESGMPNNRFLAERTGGTYSTLKVQPAELEDSGVYFCASSQDWGPSYEQYFGPGTRLTVT.

This clonotype showed up just a few times. A far larger clone is a single base away, which makes a read error likely. The rearrangement joins TRBV10-3 to TRBJ2-2; D is unresolved. The CDR3 consists of 13 residues. Germline CDR1 reads ENHRY; CDR2 reads SYGVKD. V lost 5 bases and J 1 base, leaving 5 bases between the germline ends. The CDR3 here is CAISFGNTGELFF. The DNA of the CDR3 is TGTGCCATCAGTTTCGGGAACACCGGGGAGCTGTTTTTT.

This clonotype was recorded a few times. This may be a read error: a much more frequent sequence differs by one nucleotide. A read error is likely, as this CDR3 ends without the conserved phenylalanine or tryptophan. The chain combines TRBV9 with TRBJ1-1; D might be TRBD1 (6 bases). CDR3 length: 13 amino acids. The germline V gene has CDR1 SGDLS and CDR2 YYNGEE. Deletions cut 4 bases from V and 1 base from J, with 8 bases between. The CDR3 DNA follows: TGTGCCAGCAGCTGGGGACAGAACACTGAAGCTTTCCTT. Its translation: CASSWGQNTEAFL.

In its sample, this clonotype was seen many times. V usage is TRBV7-8 and J usage is TRBJ1-2; D not certain. Germline assignment: CDR1 SGHVS and CDR2 FQNEAQ. The CDR3 loop spans 14 amino acids. V was pared by 4 bases and J by 6 bases, with 15 bases between. CDR3 amino acids: CASSSLRGFHGYTF. The CDR3 DNA reads as TGTGCCAGCAGCTCCCTTCGAGGGTTCCATGGCTACACCTTC.

As for this clonotype: A clone one base away is much larger, so this may be a read error. This sequence joins TRBV15 and TRBJ2-5, with D unclear. The CDR3 extends over 13 amino acids. V was shortened by 5 bases and J by 4 bases, with 11 bases between the two germline ends. Germline V gene sequence: CDR1 LNHNV, CDR2 YYDKDF (reference sequence). This chain's CDR3 is CATSLSNVETQYF. The DNA of the CDR3 is TGTGCCACCAGCTTGTCAAATGTAGAGACCCAGTACTTC.

This clonotype was seen at least ten times. The rearrangement joins TRBV7-2 to TRBJ1-5; tentative D call: TRBD1 (5 bases). Germline V gives CDR1 SGHTA, CDR2 FQGNSA. Deletions cut 5 bases from V and 4 bases from J, with 18 bases between. CDR3 size: 16 residues. CDR3 residues: CASSARSDSLNQPQHF. DNA of the CDR3: TGTGCCAGCAGCGCCCGCTCTGACAGCCTGAATCAGCCCCAGCATTTT.

This clonotype was found many times. The chain has TRBV25-1 and TRBJ1-4; D is unclear. The CDR3 loop spans 15 amino acids. The V end was cut by 2 bases, the J end by 6 bases, with 13 bases between. Germline CDR1 is MGHDK and CDR2 is SYGVNS. Written as DNA, the CDR3 is TGTGCCAGCAGTGAAGGCGGCCGTGGGGATGAAAAACTGTTTTTT. Protein sequence: CASSEGGRGDEKLFF.

J is TRBJ2-2 and V is TRBV7-8, with TRBD2 as a possible D gene (6 bases). Germline V CDR1 and CDR2: SGHVS, FQNEAQ. Trimming removed 0 bases from V and 1 base from J, with 9 bases in between. There are 16 residues in the CDR3. The CDR3 region is CASSLASGRNTGELFF. CDR3 nucleotide sequence: TGTGCCAGCAGCTTAGCTAGCGGCAGGAACACCGGGGAGCTGTTTTTT.

The J gene is TRBJ2-7, the V gene TRBV12-3 or TRBV12-4; no firm D call. There are 14 residues in the CDR3. V dropped 1 base and J dropped 5 bases, with 12 bases sitting between them. In nucleotides, the CDR3 is TGTGCCAGCAGTTTAGTGACCACTGTTAACGAGCAGTACTTC. It translates to CASSLVTTVNEQYF.

This clonotype was detected ten times or more. The chain links TRBV15 to TRBJ1-5, with a weak D call TRBD1 (6 bases). V was pared by 3 bases and J by 7 bases, with 16 bases between. This CDR3 comprises 15 residues. Germline assignment: CDR1 LNHNV and CDR2 YYDKDF (reference sequence). Written as DNA, the CDR3 is TGTGCCACCAGCAGTCGGACAGTCCCGGGGCAGCCCCAGCATTTT. The encoded protein is CATSSRTVPGQPQHF.

This clonotype occurred a few times. The CDR3 nucleotides are TGTGCCAGCAGTGAGGAGACAAATGCCTACACCTTC. Translating gives CASSEETNAYTF. The chain carries TRBV6-1 and TRBJ1-2; D is unresolved. This CDR3 is 12 amino acids long. V lost 3 bases to trimming and J lost 10 bases, with 12 bases between them. CDR1 is MNHNS and CDR2 is SASEGT in the germline V gene.